This entry features one TCR beta chain sequence. This sample is drawn from a study of blood T cell repertoires in COVID-19. Study background: PBMCs, B-cell-depleted T cells, or T cells were the source of the cDNA or gDNA that made up the material.

Sequencing was performed with immunoSEQ multiplex PCR; in TCRdb, only in-frame clones are kept and a portion is missing. The sample has tens of thousands of clones, 75% to 85% seen once. Germline V gene data show CDR1 as SGHVS and CDR2 as FQNEAQ. The CDR3 extends over 17 amino acids. V gave up 5 bases and J gave up 2 bases; unmatched junction bases: 12. Sequencing was done on a sample of peripheral blood. The chain uses TRBV7-8 and TRBJ2-3, with 8 bases fitting TRBD2. The receptor was derived from a human donor in a cohort sampled during active COVID-19. CDR3 amino acids: CASSVPGLVLATDTQYF. CDR3 bases: TGTGCCAGCAGCGTACCGGGACTAGTGCTTGCCACAGATACGCAGTATTTT.